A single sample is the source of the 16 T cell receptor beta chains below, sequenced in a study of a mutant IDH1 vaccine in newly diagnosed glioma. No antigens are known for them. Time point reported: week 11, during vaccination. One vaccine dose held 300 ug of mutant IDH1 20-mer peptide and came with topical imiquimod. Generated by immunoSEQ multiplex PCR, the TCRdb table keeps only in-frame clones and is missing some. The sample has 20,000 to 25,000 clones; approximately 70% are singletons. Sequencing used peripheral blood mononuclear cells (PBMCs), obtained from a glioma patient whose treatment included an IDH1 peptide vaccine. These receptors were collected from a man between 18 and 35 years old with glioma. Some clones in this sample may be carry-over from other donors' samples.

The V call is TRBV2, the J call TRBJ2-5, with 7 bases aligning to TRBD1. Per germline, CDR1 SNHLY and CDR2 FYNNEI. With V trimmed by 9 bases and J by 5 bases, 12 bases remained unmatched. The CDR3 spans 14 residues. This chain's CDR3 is CARSPLDRTETQYF. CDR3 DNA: TGTGCCAGGAGTCCCCTGGACAGGACGGAGACCCAGTACTTC.

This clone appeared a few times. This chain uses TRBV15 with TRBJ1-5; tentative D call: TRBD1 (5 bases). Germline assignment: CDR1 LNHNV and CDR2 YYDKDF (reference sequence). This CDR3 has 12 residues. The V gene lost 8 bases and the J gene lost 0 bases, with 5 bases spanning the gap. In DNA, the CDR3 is TGTGCCACCCAGGGTAGCAATCAGCCCCAGCATTTT. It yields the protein CATQGSNQPQHF.

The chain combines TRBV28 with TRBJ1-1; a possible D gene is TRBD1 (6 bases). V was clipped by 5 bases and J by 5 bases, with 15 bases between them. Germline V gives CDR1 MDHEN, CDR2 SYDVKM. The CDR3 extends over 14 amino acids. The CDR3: CASSPGTPGTEAFF. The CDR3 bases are TGTGCCAGCAGTCCCGGGACACCGGGGACTGAAGCTTTCTTT.

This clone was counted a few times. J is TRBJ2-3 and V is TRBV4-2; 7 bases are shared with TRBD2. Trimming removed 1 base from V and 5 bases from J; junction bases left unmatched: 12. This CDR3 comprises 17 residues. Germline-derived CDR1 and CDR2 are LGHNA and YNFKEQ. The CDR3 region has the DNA TGTGCCAGCAGCCAAGTCGGAAGCGGGGTGCCCGAAGATACGCAGTATTTT. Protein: CASSQVGSGVPEDTQYF.

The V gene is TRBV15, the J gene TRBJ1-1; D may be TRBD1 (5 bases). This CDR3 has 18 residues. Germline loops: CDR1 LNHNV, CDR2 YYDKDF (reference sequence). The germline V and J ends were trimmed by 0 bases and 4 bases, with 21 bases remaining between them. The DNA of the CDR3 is TGTGCCACCAGCAGAGATAGGGGTGGGGTCAGCATGGGCACTGAAGCTTTCTTT. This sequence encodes CATSRDRGGVSMGTEAFF. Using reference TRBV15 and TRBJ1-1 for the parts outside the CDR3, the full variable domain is DAMVIQNPRYQVTQFGKPVTLSCSQTLNHNVMYWYQQKSSQAPKLLFHYYDKDFNNEADTPDNFQSRRPNTSFCFLDIRSPGLGDTAMYLCATSRDRGGVSMGTEAFFGQGTRLTVV.

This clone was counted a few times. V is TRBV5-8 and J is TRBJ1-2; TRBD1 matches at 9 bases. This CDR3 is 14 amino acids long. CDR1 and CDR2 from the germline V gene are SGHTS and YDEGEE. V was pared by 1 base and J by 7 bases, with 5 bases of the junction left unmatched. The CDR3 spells CASSLSGTGTGYTF. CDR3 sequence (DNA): TGTGCCAGCAGCTTGTCCGGGACAGGGACTGGCTACACCTTC.

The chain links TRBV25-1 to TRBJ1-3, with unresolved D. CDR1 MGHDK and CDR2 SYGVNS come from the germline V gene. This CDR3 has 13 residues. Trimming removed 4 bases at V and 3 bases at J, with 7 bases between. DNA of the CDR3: TGTGCCAGCAGTGCCGGGAATGGAAACACCATATATTTT. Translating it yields CASSAGNGNTIYF.

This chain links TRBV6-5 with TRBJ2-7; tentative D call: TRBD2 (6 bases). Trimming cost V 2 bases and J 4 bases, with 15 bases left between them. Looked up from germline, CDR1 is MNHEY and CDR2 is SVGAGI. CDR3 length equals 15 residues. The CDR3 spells CASSYAGGRWYEQYF. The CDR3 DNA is TGTGCCAGCAGTTACGCCGGGGGACGGTGGTACGAGCAGTACTTC.

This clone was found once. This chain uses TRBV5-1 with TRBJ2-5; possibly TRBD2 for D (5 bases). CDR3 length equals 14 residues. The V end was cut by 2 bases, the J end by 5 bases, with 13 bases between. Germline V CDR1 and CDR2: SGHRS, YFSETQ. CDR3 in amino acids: CASSLPGNWETQYF. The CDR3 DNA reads TGCGCCAGCAGCTTACCCGGGAACTGGGAGACCCAGTACTTC.

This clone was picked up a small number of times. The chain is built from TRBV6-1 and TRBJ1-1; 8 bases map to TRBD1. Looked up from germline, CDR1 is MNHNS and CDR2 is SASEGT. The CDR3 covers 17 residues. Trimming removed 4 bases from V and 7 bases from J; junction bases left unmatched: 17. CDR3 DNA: TGTGCCAGCAGTGGACAGGGGAGGGATATGGTGGGTTTTGAAGCTTTCTTT. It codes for CASSGQGRDMVGFEAFF.

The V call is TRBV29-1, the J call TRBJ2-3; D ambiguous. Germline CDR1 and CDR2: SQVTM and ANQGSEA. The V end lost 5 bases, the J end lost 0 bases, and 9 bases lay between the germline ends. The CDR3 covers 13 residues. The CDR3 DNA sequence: TGCAGCGTTCTCCGGTCTAGCACAGATACGCAGTATTTT. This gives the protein CSVLRSSTDTQYF.

In DNA, the CDR3 is TGTGCCTGGGGTGGACGCGCCAATGGCAGAAGTAATGGCTACACCTTC. Its translation: CAWGGRANGRSNGYTF. The V call is TRBV30, the J call TRBJ1-2, with no clear D. CDR1 and CDR2 from the germline V gene are GTSNPN and SVGIG (reference sequence). Trimming left V 5 bases short and J 6 bases short, with 25 bases between. The CDR3 loop spans 16 amino acids.

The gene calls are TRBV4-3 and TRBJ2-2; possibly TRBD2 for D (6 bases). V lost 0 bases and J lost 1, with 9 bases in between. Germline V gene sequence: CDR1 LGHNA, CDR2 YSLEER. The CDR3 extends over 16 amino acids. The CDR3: CASSQELARNTGELFF. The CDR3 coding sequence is TGCGCCAGCAGCCAAGAGCTAGCGAGGAACACCGGGGAGCTGTTTTTT.

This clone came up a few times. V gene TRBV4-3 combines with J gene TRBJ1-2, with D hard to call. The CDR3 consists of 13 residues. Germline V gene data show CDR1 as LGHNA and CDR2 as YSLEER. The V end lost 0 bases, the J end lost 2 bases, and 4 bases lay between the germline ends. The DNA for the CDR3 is TGCGCCAGCAGCCAAGACCAGAACTATGGCTACACCTTC. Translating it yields CASSQDQNYGYTF.

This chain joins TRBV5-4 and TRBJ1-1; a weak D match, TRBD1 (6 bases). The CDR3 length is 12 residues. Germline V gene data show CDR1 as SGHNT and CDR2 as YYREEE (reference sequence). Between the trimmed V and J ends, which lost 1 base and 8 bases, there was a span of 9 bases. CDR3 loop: CASSLLDREAFF. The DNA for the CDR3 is TGTGCCAGCAGCTTGCTCGACAGGGAAGCTTTCTTT.

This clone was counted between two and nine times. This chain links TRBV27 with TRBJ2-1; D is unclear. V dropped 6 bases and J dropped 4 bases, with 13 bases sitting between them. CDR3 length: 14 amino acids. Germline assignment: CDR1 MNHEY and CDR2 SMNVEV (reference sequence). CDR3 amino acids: CASRNDMSYNEQFF. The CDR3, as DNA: TGTGCCAGCAGAAATGACATGAGTTACAATGAGCAGTTCTTC.